This entry describes one TCR beta chain. What it binds is unknown. This same CDR3 is encoded by further DNA sequences in the sample. The data were taken from a study of T cell responses to AZD1222 COVID-19 vaccine. General observations from the study: Once two AZD1222 doses were given, Spike-specific TCR breadth and depth went up. The CD4 TCRs associated with vaccination extended across spike and predominated at 160-218 and 743-854. At study baseline, merely more than 5 AZD1222 recipients were seropositive.

Sequencing used immunoSEQ multiplex PCR; TCRdb keeps in-frame clones, though not all of them. This sample has approximately 200,000 clones; about nine tenths occur once, and the top ten carry roughly 3.5%. Trimming pared 1 base from V and 0 bases from J, leaving 8 bases between. The CDR3 has 15 residues. Germline V lookup: CDR1 SEHNR, CDR2 FQNEAQ (reference sequence). The chain employs TRBV7-9 and TRBJ2-3; tentatively, D is TRBD1 (6 bases). The sample was peripheral blood, taken 28 days after the second AZD1222 dose. The origin of this receptor is an adult who received the AZD1222 COVID-19 vaccine. The CDR3 sequence: CASSLGTASTDTQYF. The CDR3 DNA sequence: TGTGCCAGCAGCTTAGGGACAGCTAGCACAGATACGCAGTATTTT.